This TCR beta chain was identified in a study of blood T cell repertoires in COVID-19. Background on the study: Samples taken during acute and convalescent COVID-19 were collected in the United States, Italy and Spain. Nucleic acid was either cDNA or gDNA, and it came from T cells, B-cell-depleted T cells, or PBMCs.

Sequencing used immunoSEQ multiplex PCR; TCRdb keeps in-frame clones, though not all of them. The data hold 62,000 or so clones, with roughly 80% observed a single time. Donors were grouped by their self-reported clinical history. This clone was counted a few times. This CDR3 has 18 residues. Germline CDR1 reads SGHRS; CDR2 reads YFSETQ. V shed 0 bases and J 2 bases; nucleotides not matched to a gene: 10. Sequenced sample: PBMCs or T cells enriched from blood (not recorded which). The rearrangement uses TRBV5-1 and TRBJ2-1, with 8 nucleotides matching TRBD1. The sequence derives from a woman between 35 and 50 years old with acute COVID-19. The CDR3 DNA reads TGCGCCAGCAGCTTGGCGGACAGGGTCGTTTCGACCTACAATGAGCAGTTCTTC. Translated, it gives CASSLADRVVSTYNEQFF.